The 3 T cell receptor beta chains below come from one sample, sequenced in a study of blood T cell repertoires in COVID-19. Measured with immunoSEQ multiplex PCR; TCRdb has only the in-frame clones, and not every one. The sample includes around 280,000 clones, approximately 86% of them seen just once. The sample was peripheral blood. These receptor sequences come from a woman between 25 and 40 years old who had recovered from COVID-19.

The chain recombines TRBV4-1 with TRBJ2-1, with TRBD2 matching 9 bases. Germline V gives CDR1 MGHRA, CDR2 YSYEKL. The CDR3 runs 16 residues. Trimming removed 0 bases from V and 2 bases from J; junction bases left unmatched: 2. The CDR3 nucleotides read TGCGCCAGCAGCCAAGAGCGACTAGCGGCCTACAATGAGCAGTTCTTC. Its protein product is CASSQERLAAYNEQFF.

The chain couples TRBV5-1 to TRBJ2-1; D ambiguous. This CDR3 is 13 amino acids long. The germline V gene encodes CDR1 SGHRS and CDR2 YFSETQ. Trimming pared 2 bases from V and 8 bases from J, leaving 11 bases between. CDR3 in amino acids: CASSFSPADEQFF. The DNA of the CDR3 is TGCGCCAGCAGCTTTTCCCCGGCGGATGAGCAGTTCTTC. The full variable domain, with the rest looked up from reference TRBV5-1 and TRBJ2-1, is KAGVTQTPRYLIKTRGQQVTLSCSPISGHRSVSWYQQTPGQGLQFLFEYFSETQRNKGNFPGRFSGRQFSNSRSEMNVSTLELGDSALYLCASSFSPADEQFFGPGTRLTVL.

The rearrangement uses TRBV5-4 and TRBJ2-5; 10 bases line up with TRBD1. This CDR3 region has 14 residues. In germline, CDR1 is SGHNT, CDR2 YYREEE (reference sequence). After removal of 4 bases from V and 3 bases from J, the junction contained 3 bases not matched to a gene. In DNA, the CDR3 is TGTGCCAGCAGCCTCGGGACAGGGGAAGAGACCCAGTACTTC. This gives the protein CASSLGTGEETQYF.